These T cell receptor beta chains were read from a single sample in a study of blood T cells in healthy people across ages. Each CDR3 protein is one row after TCRdb ran MiXCR on the 5' RACE reads. Of about 640,000 distinct CDR3 sequences in the sample, approximately 30% were seen once. The sample consisted of blood. The receptors here all came from a woman older than 75 in good health. CDR3s include the opening cysteine and the closing phenylalanine or tryptophan. D genes are given only for firm matches. Rows give clone size only sometimes, using once, few, many, or a class for an expanded clone.

TRBV29-1	TRBJ1-2	many	NA	TGCAGCGTTGGGACCAGAGCTGGTGGCTACACCTTC	CSVGTRAGGYTF
TRBV6-6	TRBJ2-7	many	NA	TGTGCCAGCAGTTCCCCCTTTATAGGGGGGTACGAGCAGTACTTC	CASSSPFIGGYEQYF
TRBV20-1	TRBJ2-5	NA	TRBD1	TGCAGTGCTGATACGGGACAGACAGAAAGGGAGCAGTACTTC	CSADTGQTEREQYF
TRBV9	TRBJ2-1	few	TRBD2	TGTGCCAGCAGCGTTGCTAGCGGGGGGAATGAGCAGTTCTTC	CASSVASGGNEQFF
TRBV6-1	TRBJ2-5	many	NA	TGTGCCAGCACCCTCGGCGTCCGCCAAGAGACCCAGTACTTC	CASTLGVRQETQYF
TRBV20-1	TRBJ2-7	NA	NA	TGCAGTGCTAGAGATGAGGAGCAGTACTTC	CSARDEEQYF
TRBV12-3/TRBV12-4	TRBJ2-6	many	TRBD2	TGTGCCAGCACCTTGGGGGGGGTTGGGGCCAACGTCCTGACTTTC	CASTLGGVGANVLTF
TRBV20-1	TRBJ2-3	NA	NA	TGCAGTGCTAGACCCGGGACTCGGGATACGCAGTATTTT	CSARPGTRDTQYF
TRBV6-5	TRBJ2-7	many	TRBD1	TGTGCCAGCAGCCCGGGGCAGGGGGTTTCCGAGCAGTACTTC	CASSPGQGVSEQYF
TRBV7-2	TRBJ2-7	many	TRBD2	TGTGCCAGCAGCTCGGGGGGGGCAGTCCCGAGGGACTACGAGCAGTACTTC	CASSSGGAVPRDYEQYF
TRBV5-1	TRBJ2-5	NA	NA	TGCGCCAGCAGCTTGGCCGACTCCCTCGAGGAGACCCAGTACTTC	CASSLADSLEETQYF
TRBV6-6	TRBJ2-7	many	NA	TGTGCCAGCAGTCCCAGACTGGACTCCTACGAGCAGTACTTC	CASSPRLDSYEQYF
TRBV28	TRBJ2-5	few	NA	TGTGCCAGCAGTTTTAGGGGTGGCGGGCAAGAGACCCAGTACTTC	CASSFRGGGQETQYF
TRBV20-1	TRBJ1-1	NA	NA	TGCAGTGCTAGAGGTCGAGTTTGGGCGAACACTGAAGCTTTCTTT	CSARGRVWANTEAFF
TRBV6-2/TRBV6-3	TRBJ1-1	many	NA	TGTGCCAGCACCTTTGGGGCGAACACTGAAGCTTTCTTT	CASTFGANTEAFF
TRBV20-1	TRBJ1-1	NA	NA	TGCAGTGCTAGTCTGGCTGGACGGAGTTTGGGAACTGAAGCTTTCTTT	CSASLAGRSLGTEAFF
TRBV7-3	TRBJ1-2	many	NA	TGTGCCAGCAGCCCCCTGGTGGGGGCCGGCTACACCTTC	CASSPLVGAGYTF
TRBV21-1	TRBJ2-2	NA	NA	TGTGCCAGCAGCCCCTTGGAGGCAGGAGAATCGAACACCGGGGAGCTGTTTTTT	CASSPLEAGESNTGELFF
TRBV20-1	TRBJ1-2	many	NA	TGCAGCAAACCGGGACACGCTAGCTATGGCTACACCTTC	CSKPGHASYGYTF
TRBV10-3	TRBJ1-1	many	NA	TGTGCCATCAGTGTGCGAGGGAACACTGAAGCTTTCTTT	CAISVRGNTEAFF
TRBV7-2	TRBJ2-5	NA	NA	TGTGCCAGCAGCTTAGTCGTGAGGGACGAGACCCAGTACTTC	CASSLVVRDETQYF
TRBV18	TRBJ1-4	many	NA	TGTGCCAGCTCCTCCGGGACCTTAACGGAATCTGAAAAACTGTTTTTT	CASSSGTLTESEKLFF
TRBV4-3	TRBJ1-4	NA	NA	TGCGCCAGCAGCCAAGATCGGGGGATTGAAAAACTGTTTTTT	CASSQDRGIEKLFF
TRBV6-5	TRBJ1-2	few	NA	TGTGCCAGCAGGAAACAGGGAATAGACTATGGCTACACCTTC	CASRKQGIDYGYTF
TRBV9	TRBJ2-1	NA	NA	TGTGCCAGCAGCGCCAGACAGGTCTCCTACGAGCAGTTCTTC	CASSARQVSYEQFF
TRBV29-1	TRBJ2-1	many	NA	TGCAGCGTTGAGGAGGAGCAGTTCTTC	CSVEEEQFF
TRBV4-2	TRBJ2-3	many	NA	TGTGCCAGCAGCCAAAAGCTACCCTACACAGATACGCAGTATTTT	CASSQKLPYTDTQYF
TRBV12-3/TRBV12-4	TRBJ1-4	NA	NA	TGTGCCAGCAGTTTAGGAGGTTCTGGCTCTGAAAAACTGTTTTTT	CASSLGGSGSEKLFF
TRBV7-9	TRBJ2-1	many	NA	TGTGCCAGCAGCTCGATGGGGCCCTACAATGAGCAGTTCTTC	CASSSMGPYNEQFF
TRBV20-1	TRBJ1-1	NA	TRBD1	TGCAGTGCAGGAGGCGAGACAGGGGACACTGAAGCTTTCTTT	CSAGGETGDTEAFF
TRBV20-1	TRBJ1-4	NA	NA	TGCAGTGCTCAGGCCTTCTTTAATGAAAAACGGTTTTTT	CSAQAFFNEKRFF
TRBV6-2/TRBV6-3	TRBJ2-3	many	TRBD1	TGTGCCAGCAGCCGCGGACAGGTTACAGATACGCAGTATTTT	CASSRGQVTDTQYF
TRBV7-3	TRBJ1-2	many	NA	TGTGCCAGCAGCTTAGGCCGCGGCTATGGCTACACCTTC	CASSLGRGYGYTF
TRBV20-1	TRBJ1-2	NA	TRBD1	TGCAGTGCTACAGGGGGGCTCGGCTACACCTTC	CSATGGLGYTF
TRBV30	TRBJ1-1	few	NA	TGTGCCTGGGGACAGACTGAAGCTTTCTTT	CAWGQTEAFF
TRBV7-2	TRBJ2-7	many	NA	TGTGCCAGCAGCCTCTCGGCGGGCCTCGTATACGAGCAGTACTTC	CASSLSAGLVYEQYF
TRBV4-2	TRBJ1-3	NA	TRBD1	TGTGCCAGCAGCCAGAGTGCAGGGGGGTCTGGAAACACCATATATTTT	CASSQSAGGSGNTIYF
TRBV6-5	TRBJ1-5	few	TRBD1	TGTGCCAGCAGCCGAGGGACAGGCCTCAATCAGCCCCAGCATTTT	CASSRGTGLNQPQHF
TRBV20-1	TRBJ1-2	few	TRBD1	TGCAGTGCTAGTGGGCAGGGGGCGCCCGTAGGAGGCTACACCTTC	CSASGQGAPVGGYTF
TRBV7-9	TRBJ2-5	many	NA	TGTGCCAGCAGCTTAACAGGGTCAGGGTCAGAGCAGTACTTC	CASSLTGSGSEQYF
TRBV9	TRBJ2-3	few	NA	TGTGCCAGCGGCGAGGGGGGCACAGATACGCAGTATTTT	CASGEGGTDTQYF
TRBV2	TRBJ1-6	NA	TRBD1	TGTGCCAGCAGCCCCCGACAGGGGGCTTATTCACCCCTCCACTTT	CASSPRQGAYSPLHF
TRBV30	TRBJ1-2	NA	NA	TGTGCCTGGACAGGGGCCGGTGGCTACACCTTC	CAWTGAGGYTF
TRBV10-3	TRBJ1-2	many	NA	TGTGCCATCAGGCCGGGGGGGAACGGCTACACCTTC	CAIRPGGNGYTF
TRBV27	TRBJ2-3	many	NA	TGTGCCAGCGGGCAGGGCACAGGCACAGATACGCAGTATTTT	CASGQGTGTDTQYF
TRBV20-1	TRBJ2-7	NA	TRBD2	TGCAGTGCTTCAAGCGGGACGAACTACGAGCAGTACTTC	CSASSGTNYEQYF
TRBV5-1	TRBJ2-5	many	NA	TGCGCCAGCACCAGGGAATCCCAAGAGACCCAGTACTTC	CASTRESQETQYF
TRBV28	TRBJ2-7	few	NA	TGTGCCAGCAGTTTAAGTCCTCGGAGGGGAAACGAGCGGTACTTC	CASSLSPRRGNERYF
TRBV7-2	TRBJ2-1	NA	TRBD2	TGTGCCAGCAGTTCCCTTCCCGGGACTAGCGGGGGTCATTACAATGAGCAGTTCTTC	CASSSLPGTSGGHYNEQFF